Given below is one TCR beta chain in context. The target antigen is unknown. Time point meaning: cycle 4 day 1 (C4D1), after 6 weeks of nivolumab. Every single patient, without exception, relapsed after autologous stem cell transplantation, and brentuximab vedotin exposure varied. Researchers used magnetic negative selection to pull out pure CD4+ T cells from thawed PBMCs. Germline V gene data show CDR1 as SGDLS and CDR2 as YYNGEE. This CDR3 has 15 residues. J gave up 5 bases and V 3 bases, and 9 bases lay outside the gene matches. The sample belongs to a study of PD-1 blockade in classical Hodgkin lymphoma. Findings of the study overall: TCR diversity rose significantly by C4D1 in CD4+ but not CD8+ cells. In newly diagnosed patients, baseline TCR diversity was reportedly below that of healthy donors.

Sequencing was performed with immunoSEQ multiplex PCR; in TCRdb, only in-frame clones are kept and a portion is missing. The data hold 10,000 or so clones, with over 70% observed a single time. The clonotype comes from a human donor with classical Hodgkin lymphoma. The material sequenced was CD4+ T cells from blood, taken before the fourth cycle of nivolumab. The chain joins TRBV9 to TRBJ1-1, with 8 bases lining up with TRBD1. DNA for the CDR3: TGTGCCAGCAGCGAGGCCCCAGGGGGCAGGACTGAAGCTTTCTTT. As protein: CASSEAPGGRTEAFF. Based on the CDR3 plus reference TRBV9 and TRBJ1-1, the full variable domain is DSGVTQTPKHLITATGQRVTLRCSPRSGDLSVYWYQQSLDQGLQFLIQYYNGEERAKGNILERFSAQQFPDLHSELNLSSLELGDSALYFCASSEAPGGRTEAFFGQGTRLTVV.